This T cell receptor beta chain was obtained from a study of blood T cell repertoires in COVID-19. The overall study: Nucleic acid was either cDNA or gDNA, and it came from T cells, B-cell-depleted T cells, or PBMCs.

This clone was observed a handful of times. V was shortened by 2 bases and J by 0 bases, with 13 bases between the two germline ends. This CDR3 contains 16 residues. Germline CDR1 LNHDA, CDR2 SQIVND (reference sequence). The data were produced by immunoSEQ multiplex PCR, yet TCRdb's version contains in-frame clones alone and is incomplete. The repertoire holds 200,000 to 250,000 clones, with 89% as singletons. Sequenced material: peripheral blood. This chain connects TRBV19 to TRBJ1-1; possible D gene TRBD1, 5 bases. This sequence originates from a man in his sixties who had recovered from COVID-19. Here the CDR3 reads CASSIIQGFMNTEAFF. For the CDR3, the DNA is TGTGCCAGTAGTATAATTCAGGGATTCATGAACACTGAAGCTTTCTTT. Full variable domain (rest looked up from reference TRBV19 and TRBJ1-1): DGGITQSPKYLFRKEGQNVTLSCEQNLNHDAMYWYRQDPGQGLRLIYYSQIVNDFQKGDIAEGYSVSREKKESFPLTVTSAQKNPTAFYLCASSIIQGFMNTEAFFGQGTRLTVV.